This T cell receptor (beta chain) was obtained from a study of T cell responses to AZD1222 COVID-19 vaccine. Study observations and caveats: Dominant CD4 TCR responses targeted spike regions 160-218 and 743-854. Nearly half of spike-specific TCRs reportedly target variant regions that are unmutated in the B.1.351 and B.1.1.7 variants.

V was pared by 2 bases and J by 5 bases, with 15 bases between. CDR3 length equals 16 residues. The germline V gene encodes CDR1 SGHVS and CDR2 FNYEAQ. The assay was immunoSEQ multiplex PCR, and TCRdb's table has in-frame clones only and misses some. The sample includes more than 110,000 clones, approximately 90% of them seen just once. As concerns this clone: Its antigen is not known.

The sequences come from peripheral blood, collected on day 0 of AZD1222 vaccination. This chain uses TRBV7-6 with TRBJ2-2; weak D call: TRBD2 (6 bases). The origin of this receptor is an adult in good health. The DNA of the CDR3 is TGTGCCAGCAGCTTAATCCCCGGTGGGGGGACCGGGGAGCTGTTTTTT. Its protein is CASSLIPGGGTGELFF.